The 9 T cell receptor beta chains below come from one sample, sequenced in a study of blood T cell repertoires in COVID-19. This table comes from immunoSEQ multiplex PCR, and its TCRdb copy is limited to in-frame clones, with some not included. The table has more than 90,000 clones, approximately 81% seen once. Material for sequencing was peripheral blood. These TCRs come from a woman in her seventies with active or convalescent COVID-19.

CDR3 region: CASSVGASGDTQYF. The CDR3 region has the DNA TGTGCCAGCAGCGTAGGGGCTAGCGGAGATACGCAGTATTTT. This sequence joins TRBV9 and TRBJ2-3, with TRBD2 matching over 7 bases. The CDR3 totals 14 residues. CDR1 is SGDLS and CDR2 is YYNGEE in the germline V gene. After removal of 0 bases from V and 5 bases from J, the junction contained 3 bases not matched to a gene.

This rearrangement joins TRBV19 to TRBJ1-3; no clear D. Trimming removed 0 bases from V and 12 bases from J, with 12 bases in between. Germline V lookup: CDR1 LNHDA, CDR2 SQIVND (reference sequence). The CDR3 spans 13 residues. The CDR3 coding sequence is TGTGCCAGTAGTATAGATCCCTCCGAGCTCATATATTTT. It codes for CASSIDPSELIYF.

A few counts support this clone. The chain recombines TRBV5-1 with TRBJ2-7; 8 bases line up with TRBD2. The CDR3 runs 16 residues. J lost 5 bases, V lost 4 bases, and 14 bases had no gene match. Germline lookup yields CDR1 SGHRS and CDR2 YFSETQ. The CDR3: CASSAGGAGVMNEQYF. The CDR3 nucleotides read TGCGCCAGCAGCGCGGGAGGTGCGGGAGTTATGAACGAGCAGTACTTC.

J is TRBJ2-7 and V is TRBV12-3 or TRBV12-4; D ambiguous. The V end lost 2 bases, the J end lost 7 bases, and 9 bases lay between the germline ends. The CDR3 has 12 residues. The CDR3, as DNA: TGTGCCAGCAGTTTAATAGTCGGGGAGCAGTACTTC. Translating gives CASSLIVGEQYF.

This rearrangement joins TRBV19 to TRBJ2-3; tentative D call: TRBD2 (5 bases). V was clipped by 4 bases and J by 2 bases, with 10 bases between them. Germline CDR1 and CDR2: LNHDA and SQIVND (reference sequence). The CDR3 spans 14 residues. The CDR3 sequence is CASSKAAFTDTQYF. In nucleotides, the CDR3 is TGTGCCAGTAGTAAAGCGGCGTTCACAGATACGCAGTATTTT.

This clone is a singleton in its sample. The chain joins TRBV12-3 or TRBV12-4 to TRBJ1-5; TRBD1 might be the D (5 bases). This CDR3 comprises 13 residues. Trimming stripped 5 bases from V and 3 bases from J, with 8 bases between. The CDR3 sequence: CASSATDNQPQHF. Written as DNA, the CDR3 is TGTGCCAGCAGTGCGACAGACAATCAGCCCCAGCATTTT.

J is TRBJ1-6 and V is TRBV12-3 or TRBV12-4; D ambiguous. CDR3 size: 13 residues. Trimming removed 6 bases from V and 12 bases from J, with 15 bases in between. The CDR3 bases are TGTGCCAGCAGCCCCGGTAATCGGTTACCCCTCCACTTT. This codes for CASSPGNRLPLHF.

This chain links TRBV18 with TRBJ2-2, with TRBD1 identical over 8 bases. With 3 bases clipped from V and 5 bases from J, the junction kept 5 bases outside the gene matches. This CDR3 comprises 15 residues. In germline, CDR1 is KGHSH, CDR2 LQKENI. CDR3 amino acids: CASSPDRVLTGELFF. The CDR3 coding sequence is TGTGCCAGCTCACCGGACAGGGTGTTGACCGGGGAGCTGTTTTTT. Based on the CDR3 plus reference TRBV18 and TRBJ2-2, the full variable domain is NAGVMQNPRHLVRRRGQEARLRCSPMKGHSHVYWYRQLPEEGLKFMVYLQKENIIDESGMPKERFSAEFPKEGPSILRIQQVVRGDSAAYFCASSPDRVLTGELFFGEGSRLTVL.

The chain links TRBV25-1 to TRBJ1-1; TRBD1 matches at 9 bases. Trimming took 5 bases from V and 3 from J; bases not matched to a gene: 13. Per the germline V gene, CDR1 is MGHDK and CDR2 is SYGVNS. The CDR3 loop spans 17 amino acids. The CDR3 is CASSPYAGTGSHTEAFF. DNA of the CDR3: TGTGCCAGCAGTCCCTACGCCGGGACAGGGTCTCACACTGAAGCTTTCTTT.